This TCR beta chain is drawn from a study of T cells in Graves' hyperthyroidism and ophthalmopathy. In making diagnoses, clinical symptoms, serum thyroxine and TRAb, thyroid ultrasound and orbital computed tomography were all used. This clonotype was seen at least ten times. RNA transcripts were the template for amplifying TCR beta CDR3 regions. HTBI primers drove first-round RT-PCR of the TCR CDR3. Each CDR3 protein gets one entry after TCRdb re-called the multiplex PCR reads with MiXCR. The data contain 250,000 to 300,000 distinct CDR3 sequences, approximately 12% of them singletons. The CDR3 contains 18 residues. Germline-derived CDR1 and CDR2 are PRHDT and FYEKMQ (reference sequence). With V trimmed by 2 bases and J by 6 bases, 17 bases remained unmatched.

Sequencing input: blood. The gene calls are TRBV13 and TRBJ2-7; TRBD2 aligns across 9 bases. This clonotype was obtained from a woman in her 30s with Graves' hyperthyroidism that later progressed to Graves' ophthalmopathy. The CDR3 reads CASSLWSSGAVGGVEQYF. The CDR3, as DNA: TGTGCCAGCAGCTTATGGTCTAGCGGGGCCGTCGGGGGTGTCGAGCAGTACTTC.